This T cell receptor (beta chain) is drawn from a study of T cell responses to AZD1222 COVID-19 vaccine. Sequencing was performed with immunoSEQ multiplex PCR; in TCRdb, only in-frame clones are kept and a portion is missing. The data contain more than 150,000 clones, roughly 92% of them singletons. General study results and limits: Baseline seropositivity occurred in only six AZD1222 recipients. Donor demographics were predominantly white British with a female majority; clonal diversity may be underestimated. Vaccination with two AZD1222 doses was followed by a rise in Spike-specific TCR breadth and depth.

Note on this clone: As yet, its antigen is unknown.

The CDR3 is made up of 14 amino acids. The V end lost 1 base, the J end lost 9 bases, and 12 bases lay between the germline ends. CDR1 and CDR2 (germline): SGHNT, YENEEA. Pooling was applied to second doses at about 4 or about 12 weeks. The chain joins TRBV11-3 to TRBJ2-2; D not resolved. Sequenced material: peripheral blood, taken 28 days after the second AZD1222 dose. This receptor was identified in an adult who received the AZD1222 COVID-19 vaccine. The CDR3 coding sequence is TGTGCCAGCAGCTTAGGGGCGGCCCGATGGGAGCTGTTTTTT. This translates into CASSLGAARWELFF.